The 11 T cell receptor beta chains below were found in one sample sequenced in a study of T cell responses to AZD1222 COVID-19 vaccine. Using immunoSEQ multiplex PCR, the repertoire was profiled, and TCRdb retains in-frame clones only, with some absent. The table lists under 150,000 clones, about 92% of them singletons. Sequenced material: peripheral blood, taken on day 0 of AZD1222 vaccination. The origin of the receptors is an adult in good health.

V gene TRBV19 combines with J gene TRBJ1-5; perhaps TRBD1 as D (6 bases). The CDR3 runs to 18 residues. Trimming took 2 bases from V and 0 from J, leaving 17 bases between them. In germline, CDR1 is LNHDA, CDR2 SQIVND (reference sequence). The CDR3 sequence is CASSILDSPLYSNQPQHF. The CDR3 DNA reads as TGTGCCAGTAGTATACTGGACAGTCCTTTGTATAGCAATCAGCCCCAGCATTTT.

The CDR3 sequence is CASSLAGTSNQPQHF. Written as DNA, the CDR3 is TGCGCCAGCAGCTTGGCAGGGACCAGCAATCAGCCCCAGCATTTT. This chain links TRBV5-1 with TRBJ1-5; weak D call: TRBD1 (5 bases). V dropped 0 bases and J dropped 1 base, with 8 bases sitting between them. The germline V gene encodes CDR1 SGHRS and CDR2 YFSETQ. The CDR3 is 15 amino acids.

Here the CDR3 DNA reads TGTGCCAGCACCTCCCGGACAGGGGGTTCTAATGAAAAACTGTTTTTT. Protein product: CASTSRTGGSNEKLFF. V gene TRBV7-2 combines with J gene TRBJ1-4; 10 bases line up with TRBD1. The CDR3 is 16 residues long. The V gene's germline CDR1 is SGHTA and CDR2 FQGNSA. V was clipped by 7 bases and J by 3 bases; unmatched bases: 8. Using reference TRBV7-2 and TRBJ1-4 for the parts outside the CDR3, the full variable domain is GAGVSQSPSNKVTEKGKDVELRCDPISGHTALYWYRQSLGQGLEFLIYFQGNSAPDKSGLPSDRFSAERTGGSVSTLTIQRTQQEDSAVYLCASTSRTGGSNEKLFFGSGTQLSVL.

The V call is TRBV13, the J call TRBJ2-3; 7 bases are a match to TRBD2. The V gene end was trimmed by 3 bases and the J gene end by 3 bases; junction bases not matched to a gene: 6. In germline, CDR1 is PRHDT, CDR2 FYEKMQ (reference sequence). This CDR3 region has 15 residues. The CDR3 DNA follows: TGTGCCAGCAGCTTTGAACTAGCGCTTACAGATACGCAGTATTTT. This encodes CASSFELALTDTQYF.

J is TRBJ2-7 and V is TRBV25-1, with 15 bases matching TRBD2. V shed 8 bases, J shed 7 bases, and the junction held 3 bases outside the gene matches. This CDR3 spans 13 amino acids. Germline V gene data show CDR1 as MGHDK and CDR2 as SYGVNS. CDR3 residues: CASGTSGRYEQYF. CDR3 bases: TGTGCCAGCGGGACTAGCGGGAGGTATGAGCAGTACTTC.

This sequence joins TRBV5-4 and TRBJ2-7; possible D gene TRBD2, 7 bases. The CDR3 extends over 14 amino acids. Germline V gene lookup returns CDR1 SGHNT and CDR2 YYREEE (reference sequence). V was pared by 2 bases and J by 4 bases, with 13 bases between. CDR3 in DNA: TGTGCCAGCAGCTTAGGGGGAGGGCCGTACGAGCAGTACTTC. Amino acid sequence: CASSLGGGPYEQYF.

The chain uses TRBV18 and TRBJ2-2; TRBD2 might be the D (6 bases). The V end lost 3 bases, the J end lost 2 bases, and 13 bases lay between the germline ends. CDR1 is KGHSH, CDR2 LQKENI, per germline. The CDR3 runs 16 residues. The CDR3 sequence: CASSPGLAVNTGELFF. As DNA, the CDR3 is TGTGCCAGCTCACCTGGTTTAGCGGTAAACACCGGGGAGCTGTTTTTT. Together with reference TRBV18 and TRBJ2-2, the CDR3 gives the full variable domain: NAGVMQNPRHLVRRRGQEARLRCSPMKGHSHVYWYRQLPEEGLKFMVYLQKENIIDESGMPKERFSAEFPKEGPSILRIQQVVRGDSAAYFCASSPGLAVNTGELFFGEGSRLTVL.

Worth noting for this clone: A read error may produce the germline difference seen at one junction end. CDR3 coding DNA: TGTGCCAGCAGCTTAGGGCCGCGGATGGTCTTC. Translating it yields CASSLGPRMVF. This rearrangement joins TRBV11-3 to TRBJ2-1; D gene uncertain. The CDR3 contains 11 residues. The germline V gene encodes CDR1 SGHNT and CDR2 YENEEA.

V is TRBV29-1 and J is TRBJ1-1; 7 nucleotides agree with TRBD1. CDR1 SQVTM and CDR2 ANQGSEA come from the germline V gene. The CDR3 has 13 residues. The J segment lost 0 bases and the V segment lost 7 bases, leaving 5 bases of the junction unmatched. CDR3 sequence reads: CSEGQTLNTEAFF. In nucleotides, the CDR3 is TGCAGCGAGGGACAGACATTGAACACTGAAGCTTTCTTT. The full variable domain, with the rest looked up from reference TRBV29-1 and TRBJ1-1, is SAVISQKPSRDICQRGTSLTIQCQVDSQVTMMFWYRQQPGQSLTLIATANQGSEATYESGFVIDKFPISRPNLTFSTLTVSNMSPEDSSIYLCSEGQTLNTEAFFGQGTRLTVV.

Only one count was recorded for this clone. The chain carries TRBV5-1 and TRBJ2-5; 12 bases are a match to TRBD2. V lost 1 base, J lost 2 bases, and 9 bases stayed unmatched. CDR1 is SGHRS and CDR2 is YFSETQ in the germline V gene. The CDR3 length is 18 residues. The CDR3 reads CASSLLAGGLGVQETQYF. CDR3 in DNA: TGCGCCAGCAGCTTGCTAGCGGGAGGGCTCGGAGTTCAAGAGACCCAGTACTTC.

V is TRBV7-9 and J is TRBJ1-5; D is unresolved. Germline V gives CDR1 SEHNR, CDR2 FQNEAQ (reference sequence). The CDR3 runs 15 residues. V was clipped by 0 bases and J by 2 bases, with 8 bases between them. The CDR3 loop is CASSLAAAGNQPQHF. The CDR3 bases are TGTGCCAGCAGCTTAGCGGCCGCGGGCAATCAGCCCCAGCATTTT.